The text below deals with one TCR beta chain. No antigen is known for it. Base qualities were left out, and no much larger clone turns up one base away. V is cut back by 0 bases and J by 10 bases, with 7 bases in the junction unmatched. CDR1 and CDR2 (SGHNT, YENEEA) derive from the germline V gene. The CDR3 starts with the cysteine, ends with the phenylalanine, and has 15 residues. Kept here is only the CDR3 DNA, which spans 45 bases and is read in frame from base 1. The entry originates in a study of blood T cell repertoires in COVID-19 (dated by TCRdb to the early 2020s). About the investigation overall: Collaborator samples came from the United States, Italy and Spain and covered acute and convalescent phases of COVID-19. Subjects who had been exposed to COVID-19, were actively infected with it, or had recovered from it provided the deeply sampled blood TCRbeta repertoires that made up the dataset. The sample metadata nearly always contained a de-identified subject ID, COVID-19 status, age in years and sex. Where available, HLA class I and class II types were taken from metadata supplied by the sample provider and were not determined by assay-based typing. Samples were obtained from the ongoing ImmuneRACE study (first 160 participants) and from 1,254 subjects provided by 6 global collaborators. A freely available public database, intended as a resource for researchers studying the immune response to SARS-CoV-2, is where the repertoires were released. The material from the prospective study consisted of cDNA or gDNA derived from T cells, B-cell-depleted T cells, or PBMCs.

The immunoSEQ Assay, a bias-controlled multiplex PCR, was used to amplify TCRbeta CDR3 regions from genomic DNA. On the authors' methods: The number of nucleated cells in each sample was estimated by amplification of reference gene primers within the assay. Sequence reads were collapsed and filtered to measure the absolute abundance of every unique TCRbeta CDR3 rearrangement. For each sample, productive Simpson clonality was calculated as the square root of Simpson's diversity index over productive rearrangements. The table was pulled from immuneACCESS by TCRdb, which kept in-frame rearrangements only. Such tables lose some clones; where checked, under half of the loss comes from unresolved V genes, and the rest has no known cause. V, J and clone size are those of that table, while D and trimming were read from the DNA. Here the sample has approximately 210,000 clones; under 90% occur a single time. Clones ranked in the top ten supply 8% to 9% of the sample.

In the prospective study, participants were about 18 to 95 years old, resided in approximately 25 geographic areas of the United States, and were enrolled through a virtual design. To assign participants to cohorts, the prospective study relied on clinical history that participants themselves reported in a screening survey and a study questionnaire. In the prospective study, mobile phlebotomists collected whole blood, serum and a nasopharyngeal or oropharyngeal swab from each participant. Prospective study participants could optionally give additional blood draws and questionnaires over a roughly 2-month period. Before DNA extraction, prospective study blood samples were shipped either frozen or at room temperature. Study-level results and caveats: The quantity of clinical and demographic metadata differed by source and by participant and was supplied without curation.

The specimen was PBMCs or T cells enriched from blood (not recorded which). The rearrangement combines TRBV11-3 with TRBJ1-1; 11 central nucleotides agree with TRBD1. This TCR came from a woman in her fifties or sixties with acute COVID-19. The bases are TGTGCCAGCAGCTTAGATTCTGGACAGGGGGCGTTAGCTTTCTTT. Its protein reads: CASSLDSGQGALAFF.